Below, 24 T cell receptor beta chains from the same sample are listed, as sequenced in a study of T cell repertoires in cytomegalovirus infection. TCRdb itself ran the reads through MiXCR, one entry per CDR3 protein. This table holds some 680,000 distinct CDR3 sequences, 35% found once. The specimen was PBMCs. These receptors all stem from a human donor in good health (CMV status not recorded). Some clones in this sample may be carry-over from other donors' samples.

This chain uses TRBV20-1 with TRBJ1-5; a weak D match, TRBD1 (5 bases). Germline CDR1 is DFQATT and CDR2 is SNEGSKA (reference sequence). This CDR3 has 14 residues. Trimming stripped 3 bases from V and 2 bases from J, with 11 bases between. The CDR3 DNA sequence: TGCAGTGCTAGTGGGGTCAGGGGCAATCAGCCCCAGCATTTT. Translation gives CSASGVRGNQPQHF.

This clonotype was observed many times. This chain uses TRBV7-9 with TRBJ2-7; 7 bases agree with TRBD1. Germline V gene sequence: CDR1 SEHNR, CDR2 FQNEAQ (reference sequence). The CDR3 has 14 residues. V lost 5 bases to trimming and J lost 7 bases; unmatched junction nucleotides: 11. The CDR3 DNA is TGTGCCAGCAGCCTCAAACTCACAGGGGTTGAGCAGTACTTC. It encodes CASSLKLTGVEQYF.

Only a few counts were recorded for this clonotype. The CDR3 spells CASSYSPGYNQPQHF. As DNA, the CDR3 is TGTGCCAGCAGTTACTCGCCGGGCTACAATCAGCCCCAGCATTTT. The chain couples TRBV6-2 or TRBV6-3 to TRBJ1-5; D is unresolved. Germline-derived CDR1 and CDR2 are MNHEY and SVGEGT. Trimming removed 0 bases from V and 3 bases from J, with 9 bases in between. This CDR3 has 15 amino acids.

This chain links TRBV12-3 or TRBV12-4 with TRBJ2-3; D is perhaps TRBD2 (6 bases). CDR3 length equals 16 residues. V was shortened by 4 bases and J by 6 bases, with 20 bases between the two germline ends. CDR3 coding DNA: TGTGCCAGCAGTTCTCAGCGGGCCCGACTGCGGGATACGCAGTATTTT. As protein: CASSSQRARLRDTQYF.

This clonotype was seen a few times. This chain links TRBV14 with TRBJ2-7; D call uncertain. This CDR3 region has 16 residues. The V gene lost 0 bases and the J gene lost 0 bases, with 12 bases spanning the gap. Germline values: CDR1 SGHDN, CDR2 FVKESK. The CDR3 region is CASSQEGRSDSYEQYF. CDR3 DNA: TGTGCCAGCAGCCAAGAAGGGCGGTCCGACTCCTACGAGCAGTACTTC.

This clonotype was counted only a few times. The V gene is TRBV19, the J gene TRBJ1-1; TRBD1 aligns across 7 bases. Trimming took 6 bases from V and 8 from J; bases not matched to a gene: 6. The CDR3 sequence is 12 residues long. CDR1 and CDR2 (germline): LNHDA, SQIVND (reference sequence). The CDR3 loop reads CASSPQGWEAFF. For the CDR3, the DNA is TGTGCCAGTAGCCCACAGGGGTGGGAAGCTTTCTTT.

In this sample, this clonotype turned up a few times. The CDR3, as DNA: TGTGCCACCAGCAGGGACCAAGAGACCCAGTACTTC. It encodes CATSRDQETQYF. V gene TRBV15 combines with J gene TRBJ2-5, with D unclear. CDR3 length: 12 amino acids. Germline CDR1 LNHNV, CDR2 YYDKDF (reference sequence). Trimming left V 3 bases short and J 0 bases short, with 2 bases between.

The genes are TRBV11-2 and TRBJ2-1; D is perhaps TRBD1 or TRBD2 (8 bases each). This CDR3 spans 18 amino acids. Germline CDR1 SGHAT, CDR2 FQNNGV. V was trimmed by 7 bases and J by 0 bases, leaving 22 bases between them. As DNA, the CDR3 is TGTGCCAGCATCGGACAGGGATTAGCGGGGAGCTCCTACAATGAGCAGTTCTTC. This translates into CASIGQGLAGSSYNEQFF.

The V call is TRBV27, the J call TRBJ1-6; D call uncertain. In germline, CDR1 is MNHEY, CDR2 SMNVEV (reference sequence). Trimming removed 4 bases at V and 5 bases at J, with 9 bases between. CDR3 length equals 14 residues. As DNA, the CDR3 is TGTGCCAGCAGTTCCGGGGAAAATAATTCACCCCTCCACTTT. As protein: CASSSGENNSPLHF.

V and J are TRBV19 and TRBJ2-1; D is undetermined. The CDR3 sequence is 16 residues long. V dropped 3 bases and J dropped 1 base, with 13 bases sitting between them. The germline gives CDR1 LNHDA, CDR2 SQIVND (reference sequence). CDR3 region: CASSIRHVQSYNEQFF. DNA for the CDR3: TGTGCCAGTAGTATTCGCCATGTTCAGTCCTACAATGAGCAGTTCTTC.

V is TRBV5-1 and J is TRBJ1-2, with D perhaps matching TRBD1 (5 bases). Per germline, CDR1 SGHRS and CDR2 YFSETQ. The CDR3 has 13 residues. The ends were cut back, 1 base at V and 8 bases at J, with 12 bases in the middle. The CDR3 spells CASSLTGREGYTF. In DNA, the CDR3 is TGCGCCAGCAGCTTGACCGGCAGGGAAGGCTACACCTTC.

The rearrangement links TRBV20-1 to TRBJ1-2, with 7 bases matching TRBD1. V was clipped by 7 bases and J by 1 base; unmatched bases: 9. The CDR3 loop spans 14 amino acids. CDR1 is DFQATT and CDR2 is SNEGSKA in the germline V gene (reference sequence). The CDR3 nucleotides read TGCAGTGTACAGGACAGGCGGATTAACTATGGCTACACCTTC. Residues: CSVQDRRINYGYTF.

This chain uses TRBV11-2 with TRBJ2-5; maybe TRBD2 (6 bases). Germline V CDR1 and CDR2: SGHAT, FQNNGV. This CDR3 comprises 16 residues. Trimming pared 5 bases from V and 7 bases from J, leaving 23 bases between. In nucleotides, the CDR3 is TGTGCCAGCAGCCCTTTGGGCCTGGGACTGTCGGGGACCCAGTACTTC. Its translation is CASSPLGLGLSGTQYF.

This clonotype was detected a few times. The chain employs TRBV6-2 or TRBV6-3 and TRBJ1-6; 10 nucleotides match TRBD1. The CDR3 totals 14 residues. V dropped 6 bases and J dropped 10; count of bases not matched to a gene: 6. From germline, CDR1 is MNHEY and CDR2 SVGEGT. This CDR3 reads CASRGDRGLSPLHF. In DNA form, the CDR3 reads TGTGCCAGCAGAGGCGACAGGGGGCTGTCACCCCTCCACTTT.

This clonotype has ten or more counts. The chain couples TRBV6-2 or TRBV6-3 to TRBJ2-7, with D tentatively TRBD1 or TRBD2 (5 bases each). Germline CDR1 reads MNHEY; CDR2 reads SVGEGT. V was cut by 5 bases and J by 0 bases, with 11 bases left in between. The CDR3 length is 14 residues. The CDR3: CASSPGRTSYEQYF. In nucleotides, the CDR3 is TGTGCCAGCAGTCCGGGACGGACCTCCTACGAGCAGTACTTC.

This clonotype was recorded at least ten times. The J gene is TRBJ1-4, the V gene TRBV7-9, with 8 bases fitting TRBD1. The ends lost 4 bases at V and 6 bases at J; junction bases unmatched: 7. The CDR3 has 15 amino acids. Germline V gene data show CDR1 as SEHNR and CDR2 as FQNEAQ (reference sequence). CDR3 DNA: TGTGCCAGCAGCTCGCAGGGGGCAAAGGATGAAAAACTGTTTTTT. Amino acid sequence: CASSSQGAKDEKLFF.

Comment on this clonotype: At one boundary the junction diverges from the germline segment, which might be a read error. The CDR3 bases are TGTGCCCGCAGTTCAGAACAGCCTAATGAAAAACTGTTTTTT. Translation: CARSSEQPNEKLFF. The rearrangement joins TRBV6-5 to TRBJ1-4; D not resolved. This CDR3 has 14 amino acids. Germline lookup yields CDR1 MNHEY and CDR2 SVGAGI.

This clonotype was picked up a small number of times. V and J are TRBV6-1 and TRBJ1-1, with TRBD1 identical over 9 bases. V dropped 6 bases and J dropped 5; count of bases not matched to a gene: 7. In germline, CDR1 is MNHNS, CDR2 SASEGT. This CDR3 is built from 14 residues. Written as DNA, the CDR3 is TGTGCCAGCAGCCGGACAGGGGCTGGGACTGAAGCTTTCTTT. Translated, it gives CASSRTGAGTEAFF.

The table lists this clonotype with a count of one. J is TRBJ1-1 and V is TRBV12-3 or TRBV12-4, with D unclear. The CDR3 has 17 residues. Deletions cut 4 bases from V and 2 bases from J, with 20 bases between. CDR3 in DNA: TGTGCCAGCAGTTCGGGGAGGACCGGGAGGATCAACACTGAAGCTTTCTTT. It yields the protein CASSSGRTGRINTEAFF.

The chain carries TRBV20-1 and TRBJ1-5, with D tentatively TRBD1 (6 bases). V dropped 6 bases and J dropped 3 bases, with 15 bases sitting between them. The CDR3 contains 14 residues. In germline, CDR1 is DFQATT, CDR2 SNEGSKA (reference sequence). The CDR3 loop is CSAPDGGYNQPQHF. The CDR3 DNA is TGCAGTGCACCGGACGGGGGCTACAATCAGCCCCAGCATTTT.

This clonotype was detected only a few times. The genes are TRBV20-1 and TRBJ1-2; TRBD1 aligns across 7 bases. The CDR3 loop spans 13 amino acids. The germline gives CDR1 DFQATT, CDR2 SNEGSKA (reference sequence). After removal of 0 bases from V and 4 bases from J, the junction contained 2 bases not matched to a gene. The CDR3 sequence: CSARDRDSYGYTF. In nucleotides, the CDR3 is TGCAGTGCTAGAGACCGGGACAGCTATGGCTACACCTTC.

Worth noting for this clonotype: An end of the junction does not agree with germline; a read error may underlie this. This sequence joins TRBV7-2 and TRBJ2-1; no reliable D call. This CDR3 contains 13 residues. CDR1 SGHTA and CDR2 FQGNSA come from the germline V gene. For the CDR3, the DNA is TGTCCCAGCAGCCCCGGACCGTACCATGAGCAGTTCTTC. Translation: CPSSPGPYHEQFF.

This clonotype appeared many times. An end of the junction differs from the germline gene, which may be a read error. The chain employs TRBV7-2 and TRBJ1-1, with D hard to call. The CDR3 length is 12 residues. Germline V gene sequence: CDR1 SGHTA, CDR2 FQGNSA. Written as DNA, the CDR3 is TGTGCCAGCAGCTTAGTCAACAGTGAAGCTTTCTTT. Translated: CASSLVNSEAFF.

The V gene is TRBV19, the J gene TRBJ2-2; a weak D match, TRBD1 (5 bases). Per the germline V gene, CDR1 is LNHDA and CDR2 is SQIVND (reference sequence). The length of the CDR3 is 16 residues. V was shortened by 1 base and J by 6 bases, with 15 bases between the two germline ends. CDR3 sequence reads: CASSIGGGVGPGELFF. CDR3 nucleotide sequence: TGTGCCAGTAGTATAGGAGGTGGAGTGGGGCCCGGGGAGCTGTTTTTT.